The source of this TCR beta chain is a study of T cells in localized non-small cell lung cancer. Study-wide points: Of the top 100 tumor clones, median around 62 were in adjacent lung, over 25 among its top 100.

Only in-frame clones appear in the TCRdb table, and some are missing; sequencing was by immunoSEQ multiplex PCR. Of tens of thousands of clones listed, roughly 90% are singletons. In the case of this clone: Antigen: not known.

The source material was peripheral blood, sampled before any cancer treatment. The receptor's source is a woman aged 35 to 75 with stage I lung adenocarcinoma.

The CDR3 DNA reads as TGTGCCAGCAGCTTATTGGGGAACCAAGAGACCCAGTACTTC. Translating gives CASSLLGNQETQYF. The chain combines TRBV7-3 with TRBJ2-5; D not resolved. The CDR3 loop spans 14 amino acids. Germline V gives CDR1 SGHTA, CDR2 FQGTGA. V lost 2 bases, J lost 0 bases, and 7 bases lay in between.